This T cell receptor beta chain comes out of a study of identical twins. TCRdb reprocessed the 5' RACE reads via MiXCR and lists one record per CDR3 protein. Among 1,800,000 or so distinct CDR3 sequences listed, around a third were seen once. The CDR3 loop spans 13 amino acids. Trimming cost V 5 bases and J 12 bases; bases outside gene matches: 6. CDR1 is MNHEY and CDR2 is SMNVEV in the germline V gene (reference sequence). This rearrangement joins TRBV27 to TRBJ2-1; 11 bases are shared with TRBD2. Specimen: cord blood. This clonotype was sampled from a newborn girl in good health. CDR3 in DNA: TGTGCCAGCAGTCTCTCTAGCGGGAGGAGGCAGTTCTTC. This sequence encodes CASSLSSGRRQFF.